This T cell receptor beta chain is drawn from a study of T-cell reconstitution after alpha-beta-depleted transplantation in children. Library preparation (for TCRbeta) was performed with unique molecular identifiers. A single record per CDR3 protein comes from TCRdb applying MiXCR to the PCR reads. Of approximately 400,000 distinct CDR3 sequences listed, about 11% are singletons. Germline CDR1 is SGHRS and CDR2 is YFSETQ. V shed 6 bases and J 9 bases; nucleotides not matched to a gene: 9. The CDR3 is 14 residues long. This specimen consisted of PBMCs from the stem cell graft donor, obtained from the stem cell graft. J is TRBJ2-2 and V is TRBV5-1; 9 nucleotides agree with TRBD1. The TCR comes from a human donor who donated a stem cell graft to a child with acute myeloid leukemia. The CDR3 is CASTPLQGAWELFF. The DNA for the CDR3 is TGCGCCAGCACCCCACTACAGGGGGCCTGGGAGCTGTTTTTT.